This T cell receptor beta chain was documented in a study of T cell repertoires in cytomegalovirus infection. This clonotype was recorded once. A much larger clone differs from this one at a single base, so this may be a read error. TCRdb analysed the reads with MiXCR anew, one entry per CDR3 protein. Among about 460,000 distinct CDR3 sequences listed, about 11% were seen once. This CDR3 comprises 14 residues. Germline CDR1 and CDR2: LNHDA and SQIVND (reference sequence). This TCR was sampled from a human donor in good health (CMV status not recorded). Some clones in this sample may be carry-over from other donors' samples. Sequencing was carried out using PBMCs. J is TRBJ2-5 and V is TRBV19; possible D gene TRBD2, 5 bases. The CDR3 loop reads CTSSTSVREETQYF. CDR3 coding DNA: TGTACCAGTAGTACCTCGGTGAGGGAAGAGACCCAGTACTTC.